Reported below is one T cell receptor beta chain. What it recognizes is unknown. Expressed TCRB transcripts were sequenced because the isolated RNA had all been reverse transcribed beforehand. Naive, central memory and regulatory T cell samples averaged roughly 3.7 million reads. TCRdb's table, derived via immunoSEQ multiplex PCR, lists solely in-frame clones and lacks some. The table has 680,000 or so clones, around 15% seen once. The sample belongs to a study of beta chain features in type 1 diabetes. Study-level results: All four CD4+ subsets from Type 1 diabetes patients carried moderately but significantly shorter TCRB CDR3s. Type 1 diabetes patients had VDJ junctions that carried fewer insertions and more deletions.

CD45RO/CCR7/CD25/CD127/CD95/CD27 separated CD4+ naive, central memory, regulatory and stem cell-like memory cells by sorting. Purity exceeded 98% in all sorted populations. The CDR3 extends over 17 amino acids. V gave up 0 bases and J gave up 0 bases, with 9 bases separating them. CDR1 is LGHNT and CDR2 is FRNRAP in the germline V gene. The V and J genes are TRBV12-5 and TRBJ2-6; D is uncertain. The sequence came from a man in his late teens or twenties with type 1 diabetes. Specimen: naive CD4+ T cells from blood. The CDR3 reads CASGLVPRASGANVLTF. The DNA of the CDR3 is TGTGCTAGTGGTTTGGTACCTAGGGCCTCTGGGGCCAACGTCCTGACTTTC. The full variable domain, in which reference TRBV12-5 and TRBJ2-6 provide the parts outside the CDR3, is DARVTQTPRHKVTEMGQEVTMRCQPILGHNTVFWYRQTMMQGLELLAYFRNRAPLDDSGMPKDRFSAEMPDATLATLKIQPSEPRDSAVYFCASGLVPRASGANVLTFGAGSRLTVL.